The source of this T cell receptor beta chain is a study of shared clonotypes between healthy human individuals. As for the study in general: Per-donor plates numbered three CD4 naive, three CD4 memory, two CD8 naive and one CD8 memory.

Generated by immunoSEQ multiplex PCR, the TCRdb table keeps only in-frame clones and is missing some. Found here are about 2 million clones, about 95% of them singletons; the top ten hold approximately 1.2%. A single count supports this clone. CDR3 length: 15 residues. Germline loops: CDR1 SGHTS, CDR2 YDEGEE. The trim removed 4 bases at V and 4 bases at J, leaving 8 bases unmatched. It was CD45RO-negative cells, positively selected for CCR7, that made up naive CD8 cells, with terminally differentiated effector memory CD45RA+ cells excluded. This chain uses TRBV5-8 with TRBJ2-7; TRBD1 matches at 10 bases. This receptor was identified in a man between 18 and 29 years old in good health. The sample consisted of naive CD8+ T cells sorted from blood. The chain's CDR3 is CASSQSGTGVYEQYF. The CDR3 DNA is TGTGCCAGCAGCCAAAGCGGGACAGGGGTGTACGAGCAGTACTTC.